This TCR beta chain is from a study of blood T cells in healthy people across ages. The study's findings and limits: Estimated diversity, derived from one million T cells, was regarded as an underestimate.

This CDR3 region has 15 residues. V shed 3 bases and J shed 0 bases, with 12 bases lying between them. The authors extracted at least 6 micrograms of total RNA per sample. This clonotype has at least ten counts. What it binds is unknown. Alongside a J-beta primer mix, a sample-barcoded 5' primer served in a second PCR lasting 7 to 11 cycles. TCRdb processed the 5' RACE reads anew with MiXCR; each CDR3 protein has one entry. The sample records some 1,500,000 distinct CDR3 sequences, 40% to 45% being singletons. The chain is built from TRBV12-3 or TRBV12-4 and TRBJ2-7; unclear D gene. The clonotype originates from a woman under 30 in good health. The specimen was blood. CDR3 region: CASSFSAGASYEQYF. DNA of the CDR3: TGTGCCAGCAGTTTTTCCGCAGGAGCCTCCTACGAGCAGTACTTC.